This T cell receptor beta chain appears in the sequencing data of a study of blood T cell repertoires in COVID-19. Germline V gene sequence: CDR1 MNHEY, CDR2 SVGAGI. V lost 4 bases and J lost 4, with 10 bases in between. This CDR3 is built from 13 residues. Seattle patient enrollment occurred during active infection, with longitudinal follow-up thereafter. Sequencing used immunoSEQ multiplex PCR; TCRdb keeps in-frame clones, though not all of them. The profile shows around 160,000 clones, roughly 93% of them singletons. The chain links TRBV6-5 to TRBJ1-2; a weak D match, TRBD1 (5 bases). What was sequenced was peripheral blood. The TCR comes from a woman aged 60 to 75 with COVID-19, enrolled during active disease. CDR3 DNA sequence: TGTGCCAGCAGTTCCCAGGGAGGCTATGGCTACACCTTC. This gives the protein CASSSQGGYGYTF.